This T cell receptor beta chain was identified during a study of cytomegalovirus exposure and HLA in healthy donors. CDR1 is SGHRS, CDR2 YFSETQ, per germline. The CDR3 is made up of 13 amino acids. V was clipped by 3 bases and J by 9 bases, with 13 bases between them. Only in-frame clones appear in the TCRdb table, and some are missing; sequencing was by immunoSEQ multiplex PCR. The sample has 110,000 or so clones, approximately 85% seen once. General observations from the study: Overall, around 160 TCR beta chains were annotated as cytomegalovirus-associated. Whilst most TCR sequences proved rare, a subset of public TCRs occurred across many donors. As was reported, the classifier diagnosed cytomegalovirus status with high specificity and sensitivity.

Comment on this clone: Its matching antigen is unknown.

The clonotype was recovered from a woman aged 18-29 years in good health and CMV-seronegative. The chain uses TRBV5-1 and TRBJ1-3, with D perhaps TRBD1 (5 bases). Sequencing input: PBMCs. The CDR3 bases are TGCGCCAGCAGCTCGAGCGTCGGGGGCACCATATATTTT. It translates to CASSSSVGGTIYF.